This T cell receptor (beta chain) is from a study of shared clonotypes between healthy human individuals. V gave up 3 bases and J gave up 3 bases, with 11 bases separating them. The CDR3 totals 14 residues. Germline CDR1 reads MDHEN; CDR2 reads SYDVKM. Comment on this clone: The antigen is unknown.

Original data processing: Junction-only immunoSEQ data arrived without quality scores, meaning filtering differed. The repertoire was sequenced with immunoSEQ multiplex PCR; TCRdb's copy has only in-frame clones and lacks some. Clone size and V and J calls were adopted from that table, with D and trimming inferred from the DNA. The sample carries 2,500,000 or so clones, 92% recorded once. Overall study results and limits: Four donors had around 5.2% of their naive CD4 clonotypes in common.

Sequences were obtained from naive CD4+ T cells from PBMCs. Subset of the sample: CD45RA+ positively selected. The sequence was obtained from a man aged 18 to 29 in good health. Some clones in this sample may be carry-over from other donors' samples. This chain connects TRBV28 to TRBJ1-2; no definite D call. The DNA of the CDR3 is TGTGCCAGCAGTTTGGCTCTTGGGTACTATGGCTACACCTTC. Protein product: CASSLALGYYGYTF.